Below, 18 T cell receptor beta chains from the same sample are listed, as sequenced in a study of blood T cell repertoires in COVID-19 (dated by TCRdb to the early 2020s). The method was the immunoSEQ multiplex PCR assay. The table comes from immuneACCESS by way of TCRdb, which keeps in-frame sequences with V and J called. Part of the clones is missing from these tables; in studies checked, under half for an unresolved V gene and the rest for unknown reasons. The sample includes roughly 200,000 clones, with 70% to 90% observed a single time. The ten largest clones add up to around 4.9% of the sample. Material: peripheral blood. Source of these receptors: an elderly woman with acute or convalescent COVID-19.

The rearrangement joins TRBV7-2 to TRBJ2-7, with a possible D match to TRBD2 (5 bases). The V end was cut by 0 bases, the J end by 2 bases, with 11 bases between. There are 15 residues in the CDR3. Germline V gives CDR1 SGHTA, CDR2 FQGNSA. The CDR3: CASSLARATPYEQYF. CDR3 nucleotides: TGTGCCAGCAGCTTAGCGAGGGCAACCCCCTACGAGCAGTACTTC.

The chain joins TRBV28 to TRBJ1-3; a possible D gene is TRBD1 (5 bases). Germline lookup yields CDR1 MDHEN and CDR2 SYDVKM. V was shortened by 3 bases and J by 3 bases, with 18 bases between the two germline ends. This CDR3 contains 17 residues. The DNA for the CDR3 is TGTGCCAGCAGTTTCGGGGTGGTTGGGGGGAGTGGAAACACCATATATTTT. Protein: CASSFGVVGGSGNTIYF.

The chain employs TRBV7-2 and TRBJ2-7; possibly TRBD2 for D (5 bases). The CDR3 sequence is 15 residues long. V was clipped by 5 bases and J by 5 bases, with 19 bases between them. Germline assignment: CDR1 SGHTA and CDR2 FQGNSA. The CDR3 DNA sequence: TGTGCCAGCAGCCCCACTAGTGGGCCGCCGGACGAGCAGTACTTC. Translated: CASSPTSGPPDEQYF.

This chain uses TRBV7-8 with TRBJ1-6; D may be TRBD1 (5 bases). The germline gives CDR1 SGHVS, CDR2 FQNEAQ. Trimming left V 5 bases short and J 1 base short, with 12 bases between. The CDR3 is 16 residues long. The CDR3 region is CASSPWDFSYNSPLHF. DNA of the CDR3: TGTGCCAGCAGCCCCTGGGACTTTTCCTATAATTCACCCCTCCACTTT.

CDR3: CASSSGQANTGELFF. In DNA, the CDR3 is TGTGCCAGCAGCTCGGGACAGGCGAACACCGGGGAGCTGTTTTTT. The chain couples TRBV7-2 to TRBJ2-2; TRBD1 matches at 8 bases. V lost 4 bases to trimming and J lost 0 bases; unmatched junction nucleotides: 1. This CDR3 has 15 residues. CDR1 and CDR2 from the germline V gene are SGHTA and FQGNSA.

This rearrangement joins TRBV18 to TRBJ2-1, with a weak D call TRBD2 (6 bases). The CDR3 spans 16 residues. V shed 1 base and J shed 6 bases, with 16 bases lying between them. Germline loops: CDR1 KGHSH, CDR2 LQKENI. Written as DNA, the CDR3 is TGTGCCAGCTCACCACTGGTTAGCGGAGACATCAATGAGCAGTTCTTC. Amino acids: CASSPLVSGDINEQFF.

The chain is built from TRBV30 and TRBJ1-1; unclear D gene. Trimming took off 3 bases at V and 1 base at J, with 9 bases between the two ends. This CDR3 has 13 amino acids. Germline V gives CDR1 GTSNPN, CDR2 SVGIG (reference sequence). The CDR3 bases are TGTGCCTGGAGCTACCGGGGGAACACTGAAGCTTTCTTT. It translates to CAWSYRGNTEAFF.

The V gene is TRBV7-2, the J gene TRBJ2-3, with D perhaps matching TRBD2 (5 bases). This CDR3 is built from 14 residues. Germline V CDR1 and CDR2: SGHTA, FQGNSA. The germline V and J ends were trimmed by 5 bases and 4 bases, with 13 bases remaining between them. The CDR3 spells CASSLTTGADTQYF. In DNA, the CDR3 is TGTGCCAGCAGCCTGACCACCGGGGCAGATACGCAGTATTTT. Variable domain in full (rest from reference TRBV7-2 and TRBJ2-3): GAGVSQSPSNKVTEKGKDVELRCDPISGHTALYWYRQSLGQGLEFLIYFQGNSAPDKSGLPSDRFSAERTGGSVSTLTIQRTQQEDSAVYLCASSLTTGADTQYFGPGTRLTVL.

This clone was picked up one time. The chain joins TRBV5-1 to TRBJ1-1; tentatively, D is TRBD1 (5 bases). The CDR3 has 14 amino acids. The V gene's germline CDR1 is SGHRS and CDR2 YFSETQ. Trimming stripped 0 bases from V and 1 base from J, with 7 bases between. CDR3 sequence: CASSLGRANTEAFF. In DNA, the CDR3 is TGCGCCAGCAGCTTGGGCAGGGCGAACACTGAAGCTTTCTTT.

The V and J genes are TRBV27 and TRBJ1-5; TRBD1 might be the D (5 bases). The CDR3 runs 17 residues. V lost 1 base and J 1 base, leaving 14 bases between the germline ends. Germline V lookup: CDR1 MNHEY, CDR2 SMNVEV (reference sequence). CDR3 DNA sequence: TGTGCCAGCAGTTTATTGGGAGGGGCTGTGAGCAATCAGCCCCAGCATTTT. Translated, it gives CASSLLGGAVSNQPQHF.

This clone has more than one count but fewer than ten. The chain links TRBV9 to TRBJ1-1; 9 bases align to TRBD1. The junction had 5 bases not matched to a gene; V was cut back by 4 bases and J by 4 bases. Per germline, CDR1 SGDLS and CDR2 YYNGEE. This CDR3 comprises 14 residues. The CDR3 sequence is CASSFGQGTTEAFF. The CDR3 DNA follows: TGTGCCAGCAGCTTCGGACAGGGGACCACTGAAGCTTTCTTT.

For the CDR3, the DNA is TGTGCCAGCAGCTTAATGTCTAGCGGGAACTACAATGAGCAGTTCTTC. Its translation is CASSLMSSGNYNEQFF. The V call is TRBV7-3, the J call TRBJ2-1; 9 nucleotides agree with TRBD2. This CDR3 has 16 amino acids. Trimming removed 1 base from V and 3 bases from J; junction bases left unmatched: 4. The germline CDR1 and CDR2 sequences are SGHTA and FQGTGA.

CDR3 DNA: TGTGCCAGCAGCTTGTTAGCGGGAGTTAGAGAGCAGTACTTC. It specifies CASSLLAGVREQYF. The J gene is TRBJ2-7, the V gene TRBV5-4; 9 bases agree with TRBD2. The CDR3 runs 14 residues. V was pared by 1 base and J by 7 bases, with 6 bases of the junction left unmatched. Per the germline V gene, CDR1 is SGHNT and CDR2 is YYREEE (reference sequence).

The count of this clone is one. The chain is built from TRBV7-9 and TRBJ1-2; D is unresolved. Germline-derived CDR1 and CDR2 are SEHNR and FQNEAQ (reference sequence). CDR3 length: 12 residues. V lost 5 bases, J lost 0 bases, and 4 bases lay in between. In nucleotides, the CDR3 is TGTGCCAGCAGCCAAACTAACTATGGCTACACCTTC. It is translated as CASSQTNYGYTF.

The V call is TRBV5-5, the J call TRBJ2-3; TRBD2 aligns across 9 bases. With 4 bases clipped from V and 6 bases from J, the junction kept 15 bases outside the gene matches. From germline, CDR1 is SGHKS and CDR2 YYEKEE (reference sequence). The CDR3 covers 17 residues. The DNA of the CDR3 is TGTGCCAGCAGCCCCCCGTGGGAAGCGGGAGGATCGGATACGCAGTATTTT. Protein sequence: CASSPPWEAGGSDTQYF.

This sequence joins TRBV7-9 and TRBJ2-4; no clear D gene. Deletions cut 8 bases from V and 8 bases from J, with 10 bases between. In germline, CDR1 is SEHNR, CDR2 FQNEAQ (reference sequence). This CDR3 spans 11 amino acids. The CDR3 DNA reads TGTGCCAGCGGAACCGGGTACATTCAGTACTTC. Protein product: CASGTGYIQYF. The variable domain in full, with the rest retrieved from reference TRBV7-9 and TRBJ2-4, is DTGVSQNPRHKITKRGQNVTFRCDPISEHNRLYWYRQTLGQGPEFLTYFQNEAQLEKSRLLSDRFSAERPKGSFSTLEIQRTEQGDSAMYLCASGTGYIQYFGAGTRLSVL.

The genes are TRBV5-4 and TRBJ2-7; 10 bases are a match to TRBD1. Germline loops: CDR1 SGHNT, CDR2 YYREEE (reference sequence). V lost 1 base to trimming and J lost 2 bases; unmatched junction nucleotides: 3. The CDR3 extends over 15 amino acids. CDR3 sequence (DNA): TGTGCCAGCAGCTTGATAGGACAGGGGGCCTACGAGCAGTACTTC. This gives the protein CASSLIGQGAYEQYF.

This chain uses TRBV28 with TRBJ1-2; a possible D gene is TRBD1 (5 bases). The CDR3 runs 14 residues. Trimming took off 1 base at V and 8 bases at J, with 14 bases between the two ends. Germline assignment: CDR1 MDHEN and CDR2 SYDVKM. The CDR3 sequence is CASSLSFRVNGYTF. CDR3 coding DNA: TGTGCCAGCAGTTTATCTTTCAGGGTTAACGGCTACACCTTC.